This entry lists 8 T cell receptor beta chains sequenced from one sample in a study of T cell responses to AZD1222 COVID-19 vaccine. Repertoires were generated with immunoSEQ multiplex PCR, while TCRdb's copy carries only in-frame clones and drops some. Counted here are 65,000 to 90,000 clones, around 90% occurring once; the ten biggest clones make up 1% to 1.5%. The starting material was peripheral blood, obtained 28 days after the second AZD1222 dose. All receptors come from an adult who received the AZD1222 COVID-19 vaccine.

This chain joins TRBV7-2 and TRBJ1-2; TRBD1 matches 7 bases. V shed 4 bases, J shed 5 bases, and the junction held 16 bases outside the gene matches. CDR1 SGHTA and CDR2 FQGNSA come from the germline V gene. The CDR3 sequence is 17 residues long. The chain's CDR3 is CASSSNRDSKQRYGYTF. DNA for the CDR3: TGTGCCAGCAGCTCAAACCGGGACAGCAAACAACGGTATGGCTACACCTTC. The variable domain in full, completed from reference TRBV7-2 and TRBJ1-2, reads GAGVSQSPSNKVTEKGKDVELRCDPISGHTALYWYRQSLGQGLEFLIYFQGNSAPDKSGLPSDRFSAERTGGSVSTLTIQRTQQEDSAVYLCASSSNRDSKQRYGYTFGSGTRLTVV.

This clone was seen once. The chain couples TRBV2 to TRBJ1-2, with no clear D. CDR1 and CDR2 (germline): SNHLY, FYNNEI. The CDR3 is 12 residues long. The V end was cut by 3 bases, the J end by 7 bases, with 9 bases between. In nucleotides, the CDR3 is TGTGCCAGCAGTGAGGGAGACATTGGCTACACCTTC. Translating gives CASSEGDIGYTF.

This sequence joins TRBV5-4 and TRBJ1-2; tentative D call: TRBD1 (6 bases). Per the germline V gene, CDR1 is SGHNT and CDR2 is YYREEE (reference sequence). This CDR3 comprises 14 residues. Deletions cut 4 bases from V and 4 bases from J, with 14 bases between. The CDR3 is CASSRDTLAYGYTF. The DNA of the CDR3 is TGTGCCAGCAGCCGGGACACCCTTGCCTATGGCTACACCTTC. Full variable domain (missing parts from reference TRBV5-4 and TRBJ1-2): ETGVTQSPTHLIKTRGQQVTLRCSSQSGHNTVSWYQQALGQGPQFIFQYYREEENGRGNFPPRFSGLQFPNYSSELNVNALELDDSALYLCASSRDTLAYGYTFGSGTRLTVV.

The rearrangement uses TRBV4-1 and TRBJ1-1; D is uncertain. This CDR3 comprises 16 residues. The germline V gene encodes CDR1 MGHRA and CDR2 YSYEKL. V was trimmed by 3 bases and J by 3 bases, leaving 17 bases between them. CDR3 sequence reads: CASSHSFGPGDTEAFF. DNA of the CDR3: TGCGCCAGCAGCCACTCTTTTGGCCCCGGTGACACTGAAGCTTTCTTT.

The chain uses TRBV4-2 and TRBJ1-4; D not certain. CDR3 length: 17 amino acids. Trimming removed 1 base at V and 0 bases at J, with 12 bases between. Germline V gives CDR1 LGHNA, CDR2 YNFKEQ. CDR3 DNA sequence: TGTGCCAGCAGCCAAGCGTTCGGCCCTGCAACTAATGAAAAACTGTTTTTT. This encodes CASSQAFGPATNEKLFF.

The chain is built from TRBV7-2 and TRBJ2-7; 7 bases are a match to TRBD2. The CDR3 loop spans 15 amino acids. Germline V lookup: CDR1 SGHTA, CDR2 FQGNSA. V was pared by 0 bases and J by 0 bases, with 2 bases of the junction left unmatched. Here the CDR3 reads CASSLAAGPSYEQYF. CDR3 nucleotides: TGTGCCAGCAGCTTAGCAGCGGGGCCCTCCTACGAGCAGTACTTC.

The chain has TRBV7-2 and TRBJ2-1; the D gene is possibly TRBD2 (6 bases). The germline V and J ends were trimmed by 5 bases and 3 bases, with 11 bases remaining between them. The length of the CDR3 is 14 residues. The germline gives CDR1 SGHTA, CDR2 FQGNSA. The CDR3 reads CASSPAGLYNEQFF. In DNA, the CDR3 is TGTGCCAGCAGCCCGGCGGGACTCTACAATGAGCAGTTCTTC.

This CDR3 reads CASSATPDTQYF. DNA of the CDR3: TGTGCCAGCAGCGCCACACCGGATACGCAGTATTTT. V usage is TRBV7-3 and J usage is TRBJ2-3; no definite D call. Germline V gene lookup returns CDR1 SGHTA and CDR2 FQGTGA. Deletions cut 5 bases from V and 6 bases from J, with 9 bases between. The CDR3 is made up of 12 amino acids.